This TCR beta chain was obtained from a study of T cell clonotyping in hematopoietic cell transplantation. About the study: Pretransplant recipient samples were taken after cytoreduction.

The V gene's germline CDR1 is MNHEY and CDR2 SVGAGI. The germline V and J ends were trimmed by 6 bases and 9 bases, with 18 bases remaining between them. The CDR3 sequence is 14 residues long. Study-wide results and limits: Recipient TCR diversity dropped after transplant; expanded clonotypes rose from day 30 to 180.

A note on this clone: Antigen specificity is unknown.

Time point specified: recipient sample about 28 days before transplant, after cytoreduction. Generated by immunoSEQ multiplex PCR, the TCRdb table keeps only in-frame clones and is missing some. This sample carries tens of thousands of clones, 85% of them seen once, and the ten largest clones take 2.5% to 3%. This sample comprised peripheral blood mononuclear cells, obtained before stem cell transplant. The chain couples TRBV6-5 to TRBJ2-1; perhaps D is TRBD1 or TRBD2 (5 bases each). The receptor comes from a man aged 55 to 70 with acute myeloid leukemia. Some clones in this sample may be carry-over from other donors' samples. CDR3 amino acids: CASRGRTASSEQFF. The CDR3 coding sequence is TGTGCCAGCAGGGGACGGACGGCCTCTAGTGAGCAGTTCTTC.